This TCR beta chain was captured by sequencing in a study of blood T cell repertoires in COVID-19. Whole-study context: PBMCs, B-cell-depleted T cells, or T cells provided the cDNA or gDNA that made up the material.

Assay used: immunoSEQ multiplex PCR; TCRdb lists only in-frame clones, some missing. Of roughly 300,000 clones in the sample, about 76% were seen once. Germline V gene data show CDR1 as MGHRA and CDR2 as YSYEKL. With V trimmed by 3 bases and J by 8 bases, 9 bases remained unmatched. This CDR3 comprises 15 residues. This clone was observed a single time. The chain couples TRBV4-1 to TRBJ2-1; 8 bases map to TRBD1. The specimen was peripheral blood. The clonotype originates from a woman aged 60-70 years with active or convalescent COVID-19. The CDR3 protein is CASSHERTGWDEQFF. CDR3 nucleotide sequence: TGCGCCAGCAGCCACGAACGGACAGGGTGGGATGAGCAGTTCTTC.